This TCR beta chain comes out of a study of Ad26.COV2.S vaccination and SARS-CoV-2 variants. The data were produced by immunoSEQ multiplex PCR, yet TCRdb's version contains in-frame clones alone and is incomplete. The sample yields over 110,000 clones, 86% seen once. Here the sequenced sample was peripheral blood, taken after recovery from COVID-19. This receptor was obtained from a human donor who had recovered from COVID-19.

CDR3 in DNA: TGTGCCACCAGTGTGGACGGACAAGAGACCCAGTACTTC. Translating gives CATSVDGQETQYF. The J gene is TRBJ2-5, the V gene TRBV24-1, with unresolved D. In germline, CDR1 is KGHDR, CDR2 SFDVKD. V was pared by 5 bases and J by 2 bases, with 8 bases between. CDR3 length: 13 residues.